Sequencing of this T cell receptor beta chain was carried out in a study of a mutant IDH1 vaccine in newly diagnosed glioma. Study details: Onset of vaccination occurred 4-6 weeks following radiotherapy alone, or with temozolomide cycles. Treated patients were roughly 60% male, about 40% female, mean age 40.4 years. Patients were pretreated with radiotherapy, temozolomide, or both, mostly both. Regarding the study as a whole: There seemed to be no relation between pseudoprogression and changes in top peripheral T cell clonotypes.

Only in-frame clones appear in the TCRdb table, and some are missing; sequencing was by immunoSEQ multiplex PCR. The table lists tens of thousands of clones, 84% of them singletons. The time point is: week 11, during vaccination. In the vaccine, a single dose held 300 ug of the mutant IDH1 20-mer peptide, along with topical imiquimod. Worth noting for this clone: Its target is not known.

V lost 3 bases and J lost 5; bases outside the gene matches: 12. This CDR3 comprises 16 residues. The germline gives CDR1 LNHDA, CDR2 SQIVND (reference sequence). Sample: PBMCs, taken from a glioma patient whose treatment included an IDH1 peptide vaccine. The chain links TRBV19 to TRBJ1-2; 7 bases are a match to TRBD1. The TCR sequence derives from a man aged 25-45 years with glioma. The CDR3, as DNA: TGTGCCAGTAGTATTATTGGCAGGGGGGAAGTTTATGGCTACACCTTC. It codes for CASSIIGRGEVYGYTF.